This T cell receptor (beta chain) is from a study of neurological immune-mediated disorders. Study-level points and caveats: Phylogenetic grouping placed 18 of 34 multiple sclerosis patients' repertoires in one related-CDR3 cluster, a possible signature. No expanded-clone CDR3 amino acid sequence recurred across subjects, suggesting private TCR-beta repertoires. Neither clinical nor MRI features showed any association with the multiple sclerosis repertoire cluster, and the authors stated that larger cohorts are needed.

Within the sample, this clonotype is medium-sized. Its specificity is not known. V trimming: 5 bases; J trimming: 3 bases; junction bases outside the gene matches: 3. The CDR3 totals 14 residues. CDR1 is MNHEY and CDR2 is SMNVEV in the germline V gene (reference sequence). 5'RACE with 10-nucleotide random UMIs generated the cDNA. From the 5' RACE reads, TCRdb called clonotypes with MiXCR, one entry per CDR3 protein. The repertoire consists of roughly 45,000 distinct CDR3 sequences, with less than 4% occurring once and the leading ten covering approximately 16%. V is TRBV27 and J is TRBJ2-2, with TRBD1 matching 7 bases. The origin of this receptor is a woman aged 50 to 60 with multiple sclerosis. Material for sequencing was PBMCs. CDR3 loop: CASSVDRDTGELFF. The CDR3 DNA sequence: TGTGCCAGCAGTGTCGACAGGGACACCGGGGAGCTGTTTTTT.